One sample yielded the 22 T cell receptor beta chains listed below, sequenced in a study of blood T cell repertoires in COVID-19. Repertoires were generated with immunoSEQ multiplex PCR, while TCRdb's copy carries only in-frame clones and drops some. This sample has roughly 130,000 clones, with approximately 80% found just once. Sequencing used peripheral blood. The receptors derive from a woman aged 55 to 70 with acute or convalescent COVID-19.

V usage is TRBV2 and J usage is TRBJ1-1; TRBD1 aligns across 9 bases. After removal of 2 bases from V and 10 bases from J, the junction contained 14 bases not matched to a gene. From germline, CDR1 is SNHLY and CDR2 FYNNEI. The CDR3 runs 16 residues. The CDR3 DNA reads as TGTGCCAGCAGTGAAAGGGACAGGGTACATCCTTTGTCAGCTTTCTTT. Protein: CASSERDRVHPLSAFF.

The V and J genes are TRBV2 and TRBJ1-1, with 10 bases fitting TRBD1. The CDR3 length is 16 residues. The V segment lost 10 bases and the J segment 0 bases; nucleotides outside the gene matches: 11. Germline lookup yields CDR1 SNHLY and CDR2 FYNNEI. The CDR3 here is CATTTGTGVLNTEAFF. DNA of the CDR3: TGTGCCACCACGACCGGGACAGGGGTCCTGAACACTGAAGCTTTCTTT. The full variable domain, in which reference TRBV2 and TRBJ1-1 provide the parts outside the CDR3, is EPEVTQTPSHQVTQMGQEVILRCVPISNHLYFYWYRQILGQKVEFLVSFYNNEISEKSEIFDDQFSVERPDGSNFTLKIRSTKLEDSAMYFCATTTGTGVLNTEAFFGQGTRLTVV.

This chain connects TRBV3-1 (or the pseudogene TRBV3-2) to TRBJ1-2, with 12 bases that match TRBD1. CDR1 is LGHDT and CDR2 is YNNKEL in the germline V gene (reference sequence). CDR3 length: 14 amino acids. Trimming cost V 5 bases and J 7 bases; bases outside gene matches: 5. The CDR3 coding sequence is TGTGCCAGCAGCGGCGGGACAGGGGGCGTTGGCTACACCTTC. Protein sequence: CASSGGTGGVGYTF.

J is TRBJ1-2 and V is TRBV9; TRBD1 might be the D (5 bases). Between the trimmed V and J ends, which lost 1 base and 2 bases, there was a span of 12 bases. This CDR3 is built from 15 residues. Looked up from germline, CDR1 is SGDLS and CDR2 is YYNGEE. In DNA form, the CDR3 reads TGTGCCAGCAGCGTAACTCCTCAGGGAAACTATGGCTACACCTTC. Amino acid sequence: CASSVTPQGNYGYTF.

The rearrangement links TRBV15 to TRBJ1-1, with D maybe TRBD1 (6 bases). CDR1 LNHNV and CDR2 YYDKDF come from the germline V gene (reference sequence). Trimming stripped 3 bases from V and 1 base from J, with 9 bases between. The CDR3 sequence is 14 residues long. The CDR3 is CATSRDRQNTEAFF. The CDR3 DNA reads TGTGCCACCAGCAGGGACAGACAGAACACTGAAGCTTTCTTT.

A note on this clone: Other DNA sequences in the sample encode the same CDR3. This chain links TRBV2 with TRBJ2-5, with D uncertain. CDR3 size: 12 residues. Trimming removed 6 bases at V and 5 bases at J, with 10 bases between. Germline-derived CDR1 and CDR2 are SNHLY and FYNNEI. The CDR3 region is CASSYSQETQYF. The CDR3 nucleotides read TGTGCCAGCAGCTACAGTCAGGAGACCCAGTACTTC.

The V call is TRBV4-1, the J call TRBJ1-2; the match to TRBD1 covers 12 bases. Germline V CDR1 and CDR2: MGHRA, YSYEKL. CDR3 length: 15 residues. V shed 2 bases and J 8 bases; nucleotides not matched to a gene: 6. Here the CDR3 reads CASSQNTGQGAGYTF. CDR3 DNA: TGCGCCAGCAGCCAAAATACGGGACAGGGGGCCGGCTACACCTTC.

This clone was picked up a small number of times. V is TRBV12-3 or TRBV12-4 and J is TRBJ2-7; weak D call: TRBD2 (7 bases). V lost 5 bases to trimming and J lost 7 bases, with 15 bases between them. The CDR3 loop spans 13 amino acids. The CDR3 region has the DNA TGTGCCAGCAGTCGGGGGGCAGGTCATGAGCAGTACTTC. This codes for CASSRGAGHEQYF.

This chain connects TRBV19 to TRBJ1-4, with D possibly TRBD1 on 6 matching bases. Germline values: CDR1 LNHDA, CDR2 SQIVND (reference sequence). The CDR3 loop spans 13 amino acids. Trimming took off 5 bases at V and 5 bases at J, with 9 bases between the two ends. CDR3 region: CASSGGPNEKLFF. The CDR3 nucleotides are TGTGCCAGTAGTGGGGGCCCGAATGAAAAACTGTTTTTT.

The gene calls are TRBV3-1 (or the pseudogene TRBV3-2) and TRBJ1-2, with D hard to call. V was shortened by 4 bases and J by 1 base, with 10 bases between the two germline ends. In germline, CDR1 is LGHDT, CDR2 YNNKEL (reference sequence). The CDR3 has 14 residues. Here the CDR3 reads CASSPAERNYGYTF. The CDR3 DNA reads as TGTGCCAGCAGCCCCGCGGAGCGTAACTATGGCTACACCTTC.

The chain is built from TRBV29-1 and TRBJ2-1; D unresolved. Looked up from germline, CDR1 is SQVTM and CDR2 is ANQGSEA. The V end lost 3 bases, the J end lost 0 bases, and 6 bases lay between the germline ends. The CDR3 contains 13 residues. The CDR3 loop reads CSVDMASYNEQFF. The CDR3 nucleotides read TGCAGCGTTGACATGGCCTCCTACAATGAGCAGTTCTTC.

The J gene is TRBJ1-5, the V gene TRBV2; the match to TRBD1 covers 7 bases. The CDR3 spans 17 residues. With 8 bases clipped from V and 0 bases from J, the junction kept 13 bases outside the gene matches. The germline CDR1 and CDR2 sequences are SNHLY and FYNNEI. CDR3 sequence (DNA): TGTGCCAGCTCCCGATTTGGGACAGCATATAGCAATCAGCCCCAGCATTTT. The encoded protein is CASSRFGTAYSNQPQHF.

DNA for the CDR3: TGTGCCAGCAGCTTGGACATTCGGACTTCTTACACAGATACGCAGTATTTT. Its protein product is CASSLDIRTSYTDTQYF. The chain joins TRBV5-4 to TRBJ2-3, with D possibly being TRBD2 (5 bases). Trimming removed 0 bases from V and 2 bases from J, with 16 bases in between. There are 17 residues in the CDR3. The germline V gene has CDR1 SGHNT and CDR2 YYREEE (reference sequence).

The V gene is TRBV4-1, the J gene TRBJ1-3, with D unclear. CDR1 is MGHRA, CDR2 YSYEKL, per germline. The V and J ends lost 0 bases and 0 bases respectively, with 9 bases between them. This CDR3 contains 16 residues. The DNA of the CDR3 is TGCGCCAGCAGCCAAGATCTATTTATCTCTGGAAACACCATATATTTT. Protein sequence: CASSQDLFISGNTIYF.

In its sample, this clone was seen a few times. The chain links TRBV6-6 to TRBJ1-6, with unresolved D. Germline V CDR1 and CDR2: MNHNY, SVGAGI (reference sequence). CDR3 length: 16 residues. Trimming stripped 2 bases from V and 8 bases from J, with 16 bases between. The CDR3 protein is CASSYQLYAGYSPLHF. In DNA form, the CDR3 reads TGTGCCAGCAGTTACCAATTGTATGCAGGATATTCACCCCTCCACTTT.

The rearrangement joins TRBV18 to TRBJ1-1, with a weak D call TRBD1 (5 bases). The CDR3 is 15 amino acids. The germline gives CDR1 KGHSH, CDR2 LQKENI. V dropped 6 bases and J dropped 4 bases, with 18 bases sitting between them. CDR3 loop: CASSPGGFSGTEAFF. The CDR3 nucleotides read TGTGCCAGCTCCCCGGGGGGGTTCTCAGGCACTGAAGCTTTCTTT.

This sequence joins TRBV9 and TRBJ2-3; 7 bases are a match to TRBD1. CDR1 SGDLS and CDR2 YYNGEE come from the germline V gene. V was clipped by 1 base and J by 4 bases; unmatched bases: 6. The CDR3 has 15 amino acids. CDR3 sequence: CASSVQGVRPDTQYF. Written as DNA, the CDR3 is TGTGCCAGCAGCGTACAGGGGGTTCGCCCAGATACGCAGTATTTT.

This chain connects TRBV2 to TRBJ1-1; 9 nucleotides agree with TRBD1. Germline-derived CDR1 and CDR2 are SNHLY and FYNNEI. This CDR3 is built from 12 residues. Losses at the gene ends were 3 bases for V and 9 bases for J; bases not matched to a gene: 2. The CDR3: CASSDDRGKAFF. DNA for the CDR3: TGTGCCAGCAGTGACGACAGGGGGAAAGCTTTCTTT.

The chain links TRBV6-5 to TRBJ1-5; no clear D gene. The V end lost 7 bases, the J end lost 0 bases, and 10 bases lay between the germline ends. Germline assignment: CDR1 MNHEY and CDR2 SVGAGI. The CDR3 contains 14 residues. This chain's CDR3 is CASMVHYSNQPQHF. Written as DNA, the CDR3 is TGTGCCAGCATGGTACATTATAGCAATCAGCCCCAGCATTTT.

The chain uses TRBV28 and TRBJ2-7; 7 bases line up with TRBD1. Germline loops: CDR1 MDHEN, CDR2 SYDVKM. There are 14 residues in the CDR3. The V gene end was trimmed by 7 bases and the J gene end by 2 bases; junction bases not matched to a gene: 8. CDR3 sequence reads: CASIRTGTTYEQYF. The CDR3 bases are TGTGCCAGCATCCGGACAGGTACTACCTACGAGCAGTACTTC.

This sequence joins TRBV9 and TRBJ1-5, with a tentative D call TRBD1 (6 bases). V was clipped by 3 bases and J by 4 bases, with 14 bases between them. CDR3 length equals 15 residues. CDR1 SGDLS and CDR2 YYNGEE come from the germline V gene. The CDR3 sequence: CASSAEWGLNQPQHF. The CDR3 coding sequence is TGTGCCAGCAGCGCCGAGTGGGGGCTAAATCAGCCCCAGCATTTT. Filled out from reference TRBV9 and TRBJ1-5, the complete variable domain reads DSGVTQTPKHLITATGQRVTLRCSPRSGDLSVYWYQQSLDQGLQFLIQYYNGEERAKGNILERFSAQQFPDLHSELNLSSLELGDSALYFCASSAEWGLNQPQHFGDGTRLSIL.

This chain joins TRBV5-4 and TRBJ1-1; D is perhaps TRBD1 (6 bases). V was cut by 5 bases and J by 5 bases, with 16 bases left in between. The germline CDR1 and CDR2 sequences are SGHNT and YYREEE (reference sequence). The CDR3 sequence is 14 residues long. Here the CDR3 DNA reads TGTGCCAGCAGTTTACAGGGTCCGCGGACTGAAGCTTTCTTT. It is translated as CASSLQGPRTEAFF.